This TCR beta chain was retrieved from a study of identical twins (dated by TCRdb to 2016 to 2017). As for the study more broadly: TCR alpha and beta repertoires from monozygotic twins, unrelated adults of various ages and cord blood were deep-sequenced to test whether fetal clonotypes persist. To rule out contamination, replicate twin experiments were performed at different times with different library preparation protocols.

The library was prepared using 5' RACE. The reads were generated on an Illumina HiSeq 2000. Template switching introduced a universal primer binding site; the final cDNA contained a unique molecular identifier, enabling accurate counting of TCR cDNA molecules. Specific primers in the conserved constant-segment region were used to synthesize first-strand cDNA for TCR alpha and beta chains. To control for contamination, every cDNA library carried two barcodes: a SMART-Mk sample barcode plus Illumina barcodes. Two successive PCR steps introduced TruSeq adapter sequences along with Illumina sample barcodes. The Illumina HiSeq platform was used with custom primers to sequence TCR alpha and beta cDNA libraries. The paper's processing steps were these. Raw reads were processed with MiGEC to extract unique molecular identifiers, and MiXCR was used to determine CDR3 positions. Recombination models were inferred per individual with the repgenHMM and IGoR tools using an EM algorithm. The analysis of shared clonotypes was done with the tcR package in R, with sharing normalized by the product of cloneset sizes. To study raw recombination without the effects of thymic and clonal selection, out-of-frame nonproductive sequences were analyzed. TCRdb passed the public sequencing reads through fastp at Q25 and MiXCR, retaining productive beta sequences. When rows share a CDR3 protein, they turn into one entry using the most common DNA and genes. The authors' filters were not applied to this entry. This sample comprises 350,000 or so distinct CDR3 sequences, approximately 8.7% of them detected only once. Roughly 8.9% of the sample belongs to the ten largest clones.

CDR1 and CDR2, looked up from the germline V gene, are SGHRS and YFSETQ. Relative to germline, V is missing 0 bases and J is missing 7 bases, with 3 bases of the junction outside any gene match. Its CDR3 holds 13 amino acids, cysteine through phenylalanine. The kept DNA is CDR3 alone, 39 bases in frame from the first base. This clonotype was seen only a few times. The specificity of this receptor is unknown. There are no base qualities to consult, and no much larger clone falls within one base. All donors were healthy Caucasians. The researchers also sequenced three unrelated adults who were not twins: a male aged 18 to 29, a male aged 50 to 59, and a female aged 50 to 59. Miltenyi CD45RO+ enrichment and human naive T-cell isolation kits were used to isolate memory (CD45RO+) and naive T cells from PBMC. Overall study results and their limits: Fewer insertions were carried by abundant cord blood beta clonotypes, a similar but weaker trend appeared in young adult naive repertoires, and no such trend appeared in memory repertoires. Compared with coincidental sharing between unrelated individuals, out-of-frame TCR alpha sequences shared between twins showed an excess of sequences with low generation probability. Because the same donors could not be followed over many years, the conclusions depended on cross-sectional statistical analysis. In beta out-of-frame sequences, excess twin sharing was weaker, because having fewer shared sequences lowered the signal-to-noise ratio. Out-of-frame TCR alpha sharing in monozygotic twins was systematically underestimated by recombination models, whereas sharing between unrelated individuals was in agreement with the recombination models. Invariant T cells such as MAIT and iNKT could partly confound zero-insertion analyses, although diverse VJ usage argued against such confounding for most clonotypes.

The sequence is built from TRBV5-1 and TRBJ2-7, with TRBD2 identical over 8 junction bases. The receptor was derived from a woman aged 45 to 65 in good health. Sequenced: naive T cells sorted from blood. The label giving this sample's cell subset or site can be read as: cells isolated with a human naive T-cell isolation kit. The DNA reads TGCGCCAGCAGCTTGGAGGGGACTAGGGAGCAGTACTTC. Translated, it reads CASSLEGTREQYF.